Detailed here is one T cell receptor beta chain. The sampling schedule covered blood at baseline, cycle 4 day 1, and cycle 7 day 1. These data originate in a study of OX40 agonist ivuxolimab in advanced cancers. Study background: Patients treated during dose escalation were battling hepatocellular carcinoma, melanoma, renal cell or head and neck cancer.

There are 14 residues in the CDR3. Unmatched junction bases numbered 1, after V lost 4 bases and J lost 4 bases. CDR1 KGHSH and CDR2 LQKENI come from the germline V gene. Repertoires were generated with immunoSEQ multiplex PCR, while TCRdb's copy carries only in-frame clones and drops some. Among approximately 50,000 clones listed, 65% to 85% were seen once. This chain uses TRBV18 with TRBJ2-3, with 11 bases matching TRBD1. The clonotype was recovered from an adult with an advanced solid tumor such as melanoma, head and neck, liver or kidney cancer. Sequencing was performed on CD4+ or CD8+ T cells sorted from blood, taken in a trial of the OX40 agonist ivuxolimab. DNA of the CDR3: TGTGCCAGCTCACTGGGACAGGGGGCAGATACGCAGTATTTT. It codes for CASSLGQGADTQYF.